This T cell receptor (beta chain) was sequenced for a study of cytomegalovirus exposure and HLA in healthy donors. As for this clone: Its antigen is not known.

Broader study findings: High specificity and sensitivity for cytomegalovirus status were reported for the classifier. In vitro experiments confirmed that three CMV-associated chains were specific for CMV antigens.

Profiled with immunoSEQ multiplex PCR; TCRdb holds only in-frame clones, not every one. This sample has about 60,000 clones, with over 90% found just once. V lost 2 bases, J lost 2 bases, and 16 bases lay in between. Germline assignment: CDR1 MDHEN and CDR2 SYDVKM. This CDR3 is built from 18 residues. Sequences were obtained from PBMCs. The chain joins TRBV28 to TRBJ1-6; D is uncertain. The source is a woman aged 18-29 years in good health and CMV-seropositive. This CDR3 reads CASSLDGSRRAYNSPLHF. The CDR3 DNA reads TGTGCCAGCAGTTTAGACGGTAGTAGGAGGGCCTATAATTCACCCCTCCACTTT.